Below, 4 T cell receptor beta chains from the same sample are listed, as sequenced in a study of CD8 T cells in Susac syndrome. cDNA came from roughly 0.5 to 1 ug RNA primed by random hexamers. From the immunoSEQ multiplex PCR reads, TCRdb called clonotypes with MiXCR, one entry per CDR3 protein. The sample records 150,000 or so distinct CDR3 sequences, about 94% being singletons. Sequenced input: CD4+ T cells from PBMCs. The receptors shown here come from a human donor in good health.

The chain combines TRBV29-1 with TRBJ1-1, with 8 bases identical to TRBD1. The CDR3 length is 12 residues. With V trimmed by 6 bases and J by 4 bases, 4 bases remained unmatched. From germline, CDR1 is SQVTM and CDR2 ANQGSEA. CDR3 bases: TGCAGCGTAGCGGGGACAGGCACTGAAGCTTTCTTT. It specifies CSVAGTGTEAFF.

The V and J genes are TRBV29-1 and TRBJ2-1, with 15 nucleotides matching TRBD2. The germline gives CDR1 SQVTM, CDR2 ANQGSEA. This CDR3 has 16 amino acids. V shed 5 bases, J shed 7 bases, and the junction held 9 bases outside the gene matches. The CDR3: CSVRTSGGAGGNEQFF. In DNA, the CDR3 is TGCAGCGTTCGGACTAGCGGGGGGGCCGGTGGAAATGAGCAGTTCTTC.

The J gene is TRBJ2-7, the V gene TRBV6-6, with D perhaps TRBD1 (6 bases). This CDR3 has 15 residues. V lost 10 bases and J 2 bases, leaving 21 bases between the germline ends. The germline CDR1 and CDR2 sequences are MNHNY and SVGAGI (reference sequence). The CDR3, as DNA: TGTGCCACCAAACGCGCCGGCGACAGGACCTACGAGCAGTACTTC. This gives the protein CATKRAGDRTYEQYF.

This clonotype has only a few counts. The genes are TRBV11-2 and TRBJ1-1, with D hard to call. The CDR3 spans 13 residues. Trimming took 4 bases from V and 0 from J, leaving 6 bases between them. The germline V gene encodes CDR1 SGHAT and CDR2 FQNNGV. The CDR3 is CASSSFMNTEAFF. For the CDR3, the DNA is TGTGCCAGCAGCTCGTTTATGAACACTGAAGCTTTCTTT.